The present T cell receptor beta chain was sequenced within a study of blood T cells in healthy people across ages. Extractions gave at least 6 micrograms of total RNA per sample. It was with a sample-barcoded 5' primer and a J-beta primer mix that a second PCR of about 6 to 11 cycles was run. A tag from a template-switch adaptor with 12 random nucleotides marked each cDNA molecule. Each CDR3 protein gets one entry after TCRdb re-called the 5' RACE reads with MiXCR. The sample yields approximately 800,000 distinct CDR3 sequences, less than 60% seen once. Study-wide findings and caveats: Naive CD4+ cell counts and diversity both ran higher in long-lived than in aged donors. The recorded TCR beta diversity per million T cells decreased in a roughly linear manner with age.

Notes on this clonotype: What it recognizes is unknown.

Germline CDR1 and CDR2: DFQATT and SNEGSKA (reference sequence). V was clipped by 0 bases and J by 10 bases; unmatched bases: 11. The CDR3 totals 15 residues. Sequenced material: blood. The sequence was obtained from an elderly man in good health. The chain links TRBV20-1 to TRBJ2-1, with 8 bases lining up with TRBD2. CDR3 nucleotides: TGCAGTGCTAGAGATGGAGCGGGAGAGGTGGGAGAGCAGTTCTTC. This codes for CSARDGAGEVGEQFF.